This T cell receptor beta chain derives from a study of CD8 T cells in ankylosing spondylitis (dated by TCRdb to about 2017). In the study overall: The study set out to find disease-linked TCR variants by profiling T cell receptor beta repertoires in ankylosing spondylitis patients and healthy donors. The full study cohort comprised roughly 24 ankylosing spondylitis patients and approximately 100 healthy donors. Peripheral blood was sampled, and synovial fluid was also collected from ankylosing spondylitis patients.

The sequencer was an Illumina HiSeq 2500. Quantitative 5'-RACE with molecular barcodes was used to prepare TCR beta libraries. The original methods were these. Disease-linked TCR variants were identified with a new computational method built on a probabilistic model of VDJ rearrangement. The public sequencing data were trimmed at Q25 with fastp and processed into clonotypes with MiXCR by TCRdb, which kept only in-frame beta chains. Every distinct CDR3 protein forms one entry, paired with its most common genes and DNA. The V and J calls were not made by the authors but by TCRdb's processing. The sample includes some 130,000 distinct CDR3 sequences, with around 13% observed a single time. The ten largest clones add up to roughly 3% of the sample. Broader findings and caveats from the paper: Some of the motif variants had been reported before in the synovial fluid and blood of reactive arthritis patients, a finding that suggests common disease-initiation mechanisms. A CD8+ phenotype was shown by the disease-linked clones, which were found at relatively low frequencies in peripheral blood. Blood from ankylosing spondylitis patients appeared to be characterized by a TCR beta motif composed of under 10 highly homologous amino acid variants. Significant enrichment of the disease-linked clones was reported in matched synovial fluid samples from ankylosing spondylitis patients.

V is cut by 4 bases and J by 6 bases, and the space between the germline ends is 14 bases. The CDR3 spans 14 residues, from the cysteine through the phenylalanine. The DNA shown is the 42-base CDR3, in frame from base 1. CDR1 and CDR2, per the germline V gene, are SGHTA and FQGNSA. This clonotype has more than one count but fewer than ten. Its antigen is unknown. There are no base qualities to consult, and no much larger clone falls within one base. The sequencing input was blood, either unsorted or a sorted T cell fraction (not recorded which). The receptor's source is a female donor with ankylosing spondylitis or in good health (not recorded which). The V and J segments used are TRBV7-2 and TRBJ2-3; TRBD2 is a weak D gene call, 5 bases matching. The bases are TGTGCCAGCAGCTCCCGACCCTCGGGGGATACGCAGTATTTT. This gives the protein CASSSRPSGDTQYF. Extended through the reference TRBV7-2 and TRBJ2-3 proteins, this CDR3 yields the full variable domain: GAGVSQSPSNKVTEKGKDVELRCDPISGHTALYWYRQSLGQGLEFLIYFQGNSAPDKSGLPSDRFSAERTGGSVSTLTIQRTQQEDSAVYLCASSSRPSGDTQYFGPGTRLTVL.